This is a list of T cell receptor beta chains from one sample in a study of cytomegalovirus exposure and HLA in healthy donors. The assay was immunoSEQ multiplex PCR, and TCRdb's table has in-frame clones only and misses some. The sample records more than 120,000 clones, roughly 86% being singletons. Specimen: PBMCs. These receptors were collected from a man aged 18-30 years in good health and CMV-seropositive. The CDR3 runs from the conserved cysteine through the conserved F or W. Fields, in order: clone size, J gene, D gene, V gene, CDR3 DNA, CDR3 protein. The D gene is left open where the match is weak. Size values are once, few and many counts, or a class for expanded clones, and some rows have none.

. | TRBJ1-2 | . | TRBV7-8 | TGTGCCAGCAGCTTAGGACAATCGGCTAACTATGGCTACACCTTC | CASSLGQSANYGYTF
. | TRBJ2-3 | TRBD2 | TRBV15 | TGTGCCACCAGCAGGGGGGGGGACACAGATACGCAGTATTTT | CATSRGGDTDTQYF
. | TRBJ1-6 | TRBD1 | TRBV9 | TGTGCCAGCAGCCCCTGGACAGGAGGTAATTCACCCCTCCACTTT | CASSPWTGGNSPLHF
. | TRBJ2-7 | TRBD2 | TRBV5-1 | TGCGCCAGCAGCTTGGGGACTAGCGTGAACGACGAGCAGTACTTC | CASSLGTSVNDEQYF
. | TRBJ2-1 | TRBD2 | TRBV6-1 | TGTGCCAGCAGTTCCTTTAGCGGGAGAGGTGAGCAGTTCTTC | CASSSFSGRGEQFF
. | TRBJ2-2 | . | TRBV6-1 | TGTGCCAGCAGTCCCAGGTTGGACACCGGGGAGCTGTTTTTT | CASSPRLDTGELFF
. | TRBJ1-2 | . | TRBV2 | TGTGCCAGCAGTGGAGGCGCAAACTATGGCTACACCTTC | CASSGGANYGYTF
. | TRBJ1-5 | . | TRBV18 | TGTGCCAGCTCACTTGAGAGGAATAGCAATCAGCCCCAGCATTTT | CASSLERNSNQPQHF
. | TRBJ2-2 | . | TRBV6-1 | TGTGCCAGCAGTGAACCTGCGAGCGGGGAGCTGTTTTTT | CASSEPASGELFF
. | TRBJ1-2 | . | TRBV19 | TGTGCCAGTAGTATTTCGAACAATCTTTATGGCTACACCTTC | CASSISNNLYGYTF
. | TRBJ1-5 | . | TRBV11-3 | TGTGCCAGCAGCTTAGGGTCTGGGGAGAATCAGCCCCAGCATTTT | CASSLGSGENQPQHF
. | TRBJ2-7 | TRBD1 | TRBV5-6 | TGTGCCAGCAGCACGATTACCGGGACAGGGAGCTCCTACGAGCAGTACTTC | CASSTITGTGSSYEQYF
. | TRBJ2-2 | TRBD2 | TRBV7-9 | TGTGCCAGCAGCTTAGTGACGGGAGGGCCTGGCGGGGAGCTGTTTTTT | CASSLVTGGPGGELFF
. | TRBJ2-1 | . | TRBV7-9 | TGTGCCAGCAGCTTAGTCCGGGCGGGACAGCAATACAATGAGCAGTTCTTC | CASSLVRAGQQYNEQFF
. | TRBJ1-1 | TRBD1 | TRBV6-5 | TGTGCCAGCAGAGACAGGGGTTACACTGAAGCTTTCTTT | CASRDRGYTEAFF
. | TRBJ2-7 | TRBD1 | TRBV27 | TGTGCCAGCAGTTTAAGACAGGGATGGGTCGAGCAGTACTTC | CASSLRQGWVEQYF
. | TRBJ1-1 | . | TRBV6-1 | TGTGCCACCCTACCCCTGGGCAGGGCCAACACTGAAGCTTTCTTT | CATLPLGRANTEAFF
once | TRBJ1-1 | . | TRBV7-9 | TGTGCCAGCAGCCCGGGACAGAACACTGAAGCTTTCTTT | CASSPGQNTEAFF
. | TRBJ1-1 | . | TRBV2 | TGTGCCAGCAAGGGGGGGTACACTGAAGCTTTCTTT | CASKGGYTEAFF
. | TRBJ2-5 | . | TRBV30 | TGTGCCTGGAGTGTAGCCACCCAAGAGACCCAGTACTTC | CAWSVATQETQYF
. | TRBJ1-5 | . | TRBV9 | TGTGCCAGCAGCCCGGCGGTGTTTGGCAATCAGCCCCAGCATTTT | CASSPAVFGNQPQHF
few | TRBJ1-6 | . | TRBV11-2 | TGTGCCAGCAGCGAATCTAATAGGGGAAATTCACCCCTCCACTTT | CASSESNRGNSPLHF
many | TRBJ1-1 | . | TRBV6-1 | TGTGCCAGCAGTGTTCTTCAGGGGCAGGGGACTGAAGCTTTCTTT | CASSVLQGQGTEAFF
. | TRBJ2-7 | TRBD2 | TRBV10-3 | TGTGCCATCAGTGAGTTTGAGGGACTAGCGGGGGTGCTATCCTACGAGCAGTACTTC | CAISEFEGLAGVLSYEQYF
. | TRBJ1-6 | . | TRBV4-2 | TGTGCCAGCAGCCAAGATGTCAGAAATTCACCCCTCCACTTT | CASSQDVRNSPLHF
. | TRBJ2-7 | . | TRBV11-3 | TGTGCCAGCAGCTTAAGCATCCAGGGAATTGGGACTCAGTACTTC | CASSLSIQGIGTQYF
. | TRBJ2-3 | TRBD1 | TRBV9 | TGTGCCAGCAGCGGATCACAGGACAGGGAAGATACGCAGTATTTT | CASSGSQDREDTQYF
few | TRBJ2-7 | . | TRBV28 | TGTGCCAGCAGTGCCGGGTCACGGAGGGGCTACGAGCAGTACTTC | CASSAGSRRGYEQYF
. | TRBJ2-7 | . | TRBV18 | TGTGCCAGCTCACCCGATGAGGGATCTACCGCCTACGAGCAGTACTTC | CASSPDEGSTAYEQYF
. | TRBJ2-5 | TRBD1 | TRBV4-1 | TGCGCCAGCAGCCAAGCACGGGACAGGGTCGAGACCCAGTACTTC | CASSQARDRVETQYF
. | TRBJ2-1 | . | TRBV5-1 | TGCGCCAGCAGCCTCATAAGGCAGGGTTGGTTCTTC | CASSLIRQGWFF
. | TRBJ1-2 | TRBD1 | TRBV30 | TGTGCCTACCGGGACAGGGGGAGGTATGGCTACACCTTC | CAYRDRGRYGYTF
. | TRBJ2-7 | . | TRBV11-3 | TGTGCCAGCACCTTTACCGGAGCCCTCTACGAGCAGTACTTC | CASTFTGALYEQYF
once | TRBJ2-7 | TRBD2 | TRBV9 | TGTGCCAGCAGCGTCAGCGGGAGGGGCCCCTACGAGCAGTACTTC | CASSVSGRGPYEQYF
. | TRBJ2-1 | . | TRBV19 | TGTGCCAGTAGTAACCCGGGGGGCCCCCCCTACAATGAGCAGTTCTTC | CASSNPGGPPYNEQFF
. | TRBJ2-1 | . | TRBV5-4 | TGTGCCAGCAGCGGAGGGGGGGCCTTTGGTGAGCAGTTCTTC | CASSGGGAFGEQFF
. | TRBJ1-3 | . | TRBV6-1 | TGTGCCAGCCTTAGGTGGGGCGCTGGAAACACCATATATTTT | CASLRWGAGNTIYF
. | TRBJ2-7 | . | TRBV6-1 | TGTGCCAGCAGTGAATACTACGAGCAGTACTTC | CASSEYYEQYF
. | TRBJ1-5 | TRBD1 | TRBV7-8 | TGTGCCAGCAGCCGAGGGACAGATCAGCCCCAGCATTTT | CASSRGTDQPQHF
. | TRBJ1-6 | TRBD1 | TRBV30 | TGTGCCTGGAGTATAGGACAGGGGTATAATTCACCCCTCCACTTT | CAWSIGQGYNSPLHF
once | TRBJ2-2 | . | TRBV21-1 | TGTGCCAGCAGCAAACGGGGAACCGGGGAGCTGTTTTTT | CASSKRGTGELFF
. | TRBJ1-1 | . | TRBV18 | TGTGCCAGCTCACCCACGGGGGGTGGCACTGAAGCTTTCTTT | CASSPTGGGTEAFF
few | TRBJ1-2 | TRBD1 | TRBV27 | TGTGCCAGCAGCTACAGGGGGCAGAGCTATGGCTACACCTTC | CASSYRGQSYGYTF
. | TRBJ2-3 | . | TRBV2 | TGTGCCAGCACCGCCCTAGTGTCGGGCACAGATACGCAGTATTTT | CASTALVSGTDTQYF
. | TRBJ2-3 | TRBD2 | TRBV7-9 | TGTGCCAGCAGCCCCCGGACTAGCGGGGGCTCCAGCGGGAATACGCAGTATTTT | CASSPRTSGGSSGNTQYF